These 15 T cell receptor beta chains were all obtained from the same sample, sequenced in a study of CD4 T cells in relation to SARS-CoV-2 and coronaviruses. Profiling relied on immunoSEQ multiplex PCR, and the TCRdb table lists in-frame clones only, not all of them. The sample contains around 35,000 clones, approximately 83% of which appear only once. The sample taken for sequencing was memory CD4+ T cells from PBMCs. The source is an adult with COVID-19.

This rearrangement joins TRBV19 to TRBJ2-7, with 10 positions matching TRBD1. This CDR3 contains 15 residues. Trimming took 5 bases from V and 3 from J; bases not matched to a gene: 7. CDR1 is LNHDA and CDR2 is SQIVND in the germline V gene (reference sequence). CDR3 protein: CASSVLGQGFYEQYF. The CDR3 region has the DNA TGTGCCAGTAGTGTCCTGGGACAGGGGTTCTACGAGCAGTACTTC.

CDR3 residues: CASSDFAGNGAFF. In DNA form, the CDR3 reads TGTGCCAGCAGTGACTTTGCCGGGAACGGAGCTTTCTTT. V and J are TRBV2 and TRBJ1-1; D remains unclear. Trimming removed 3 bases at V and 10 bases at J, with 15 bases between. The CDR3 runs to 13 residues. Germline loops: CDR1 SNHLY, CDR2 FYNNEI.

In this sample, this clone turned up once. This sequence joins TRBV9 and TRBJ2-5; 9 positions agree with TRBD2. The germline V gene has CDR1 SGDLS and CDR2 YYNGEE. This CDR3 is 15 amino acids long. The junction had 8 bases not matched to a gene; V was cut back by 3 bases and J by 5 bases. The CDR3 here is CASSEIAGARETQYF. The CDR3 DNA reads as TGTGCCAGCAGCGAAATAGCGGGAGCGAGGGAGACCCAGTACTTC.

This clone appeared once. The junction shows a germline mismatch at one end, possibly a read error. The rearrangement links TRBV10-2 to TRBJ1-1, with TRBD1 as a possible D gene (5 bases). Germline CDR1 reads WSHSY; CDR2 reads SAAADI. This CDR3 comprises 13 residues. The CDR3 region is CATSIGRGSEAFF. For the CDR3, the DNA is TGCGCCACCAGTATCGGGCGGGGCTCTGAAGCTTTCTTT.

CDR3 in amino acids: CASSTSRSSYNEQFF. CDR3 DNA: TGTGCCAGCAGCACTAGCAGGAGCTCCTACAATGAGCAGTTCTTC. V gene TRBV6-5 combines with J gene TRBJ2-1, with a possible D match to TRBD2 (6 bases). The CDR3 is 15 amino acids. The V gene's germline CDR1 is MNHEY and CDR2 SVGAGI. V was shortened by 6 bases and J by 0 bases, with 12 bases between the two germline ends.

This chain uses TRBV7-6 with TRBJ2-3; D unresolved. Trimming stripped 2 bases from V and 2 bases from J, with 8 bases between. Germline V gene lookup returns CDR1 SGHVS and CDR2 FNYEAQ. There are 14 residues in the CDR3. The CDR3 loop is CASSLLLDTDTQYF. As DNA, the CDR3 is TGTGCCAGCAGCTTATTACTTGACACAGATACGCAGTATTTT.

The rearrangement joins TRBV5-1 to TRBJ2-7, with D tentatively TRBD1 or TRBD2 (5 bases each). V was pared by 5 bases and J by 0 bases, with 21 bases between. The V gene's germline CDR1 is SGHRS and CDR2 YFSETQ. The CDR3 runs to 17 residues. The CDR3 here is CASSLGIRDPRSYEQYF. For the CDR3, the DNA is TGCGCCAGCAGTTTAGGAATTCGGGACCCACGCTCCTACGAGCAGTACTTC.

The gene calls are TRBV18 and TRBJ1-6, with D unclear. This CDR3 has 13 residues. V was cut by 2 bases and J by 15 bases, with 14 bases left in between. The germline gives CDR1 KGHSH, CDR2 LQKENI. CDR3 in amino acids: CASSPVRGSILHF. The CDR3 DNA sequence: TGTGCCAGCTCACCAGTACGGGGTTCTATCCTCCACTTT.

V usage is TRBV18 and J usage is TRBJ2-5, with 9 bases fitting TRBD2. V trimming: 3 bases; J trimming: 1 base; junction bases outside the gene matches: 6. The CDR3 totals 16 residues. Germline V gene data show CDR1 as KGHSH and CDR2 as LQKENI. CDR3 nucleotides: TGTGCCAGCTCACCCCGGGCTAGCGGGACCCAAGAGACCCAGTACTTC. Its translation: CASSPRASGTQETQYF.

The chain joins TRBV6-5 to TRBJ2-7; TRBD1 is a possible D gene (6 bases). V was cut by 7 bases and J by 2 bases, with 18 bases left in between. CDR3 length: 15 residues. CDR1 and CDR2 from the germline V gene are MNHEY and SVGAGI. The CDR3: CASNPHGGGTYEQYF. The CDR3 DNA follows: TGTGCCAGCAATCCCCATGGGGGCGGAACCTACGAGCAGTACTTC.

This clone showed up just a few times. CDR3 in DNA: TGTGCCAGCAGTTCAACCACGTCCGAAGCTTTCTTT. Translating it yields CASSSTTSEAFF. The chain employs TRBV28 and TRBJ1-1; no firm D call. Germline CDR1 and CDR2: MDHEN and SYDVKM. Trimming left V 4 bases short and J 8 bases short, with 11 bases between. The CDR3 spans 12 residues.

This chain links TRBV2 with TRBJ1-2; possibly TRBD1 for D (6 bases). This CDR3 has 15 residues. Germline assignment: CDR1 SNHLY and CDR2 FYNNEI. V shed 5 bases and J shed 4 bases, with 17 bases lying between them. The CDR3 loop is CASSYQQGSGYGYTF. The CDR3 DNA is TGTGCCAGCAGTTACCAACAGGGTTCTGGCTATGGCTACACCTTC.

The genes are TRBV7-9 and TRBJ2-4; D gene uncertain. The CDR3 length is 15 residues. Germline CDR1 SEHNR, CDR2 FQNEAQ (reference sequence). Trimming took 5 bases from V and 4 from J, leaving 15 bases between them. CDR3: CASSPQAGPKNIQYF. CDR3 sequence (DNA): TGTGCCAGCAGCCCCCAGGCCGGGCCAAAAAACATTCAGTACTTC.

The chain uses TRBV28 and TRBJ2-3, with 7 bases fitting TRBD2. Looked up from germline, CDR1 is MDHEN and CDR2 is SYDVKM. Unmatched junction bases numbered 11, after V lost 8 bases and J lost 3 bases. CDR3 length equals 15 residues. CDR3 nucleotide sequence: TGTGCCAGCTGGGGCGGGAGAAGTTGGACAGATACGCAGTATTTT. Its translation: CASWGGRSWTDTQYF.

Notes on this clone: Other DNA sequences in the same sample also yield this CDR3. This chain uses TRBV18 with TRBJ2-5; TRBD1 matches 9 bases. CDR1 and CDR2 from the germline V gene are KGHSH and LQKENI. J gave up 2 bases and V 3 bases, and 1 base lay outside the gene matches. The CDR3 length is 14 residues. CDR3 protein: CASSPGTGQETQYF. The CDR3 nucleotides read TGTGCCAGCTCACCTGGGACAGGGCAAGAGACCCAGTACTTC.